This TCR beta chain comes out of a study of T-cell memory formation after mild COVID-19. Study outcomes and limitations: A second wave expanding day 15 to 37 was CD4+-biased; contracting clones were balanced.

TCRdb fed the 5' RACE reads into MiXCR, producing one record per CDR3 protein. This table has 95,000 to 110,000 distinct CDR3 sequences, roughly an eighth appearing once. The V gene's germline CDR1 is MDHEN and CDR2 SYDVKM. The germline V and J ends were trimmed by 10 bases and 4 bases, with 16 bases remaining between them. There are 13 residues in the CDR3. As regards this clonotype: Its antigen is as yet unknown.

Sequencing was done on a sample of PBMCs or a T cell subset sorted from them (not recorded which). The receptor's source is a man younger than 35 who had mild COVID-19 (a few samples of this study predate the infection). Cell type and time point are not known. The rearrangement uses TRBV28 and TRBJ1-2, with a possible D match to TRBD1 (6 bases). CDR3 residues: CAISIRGSYGYTF. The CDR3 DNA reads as TGTGCCATCTCGATCAGGGGTAGCTATGGCTACACCTTC.